There are many counts of the clone carrying this TCR beta chain. Its matching antigen is unknown. TCRdb fed the RT-PCR reads into MiXCR, producing one record per CDR3 protein. The sample lists 550,000 to 800,000 distinct CDR3 sequences; 15% to 18% were seen once. This sample stems from a study of response to subunit inactivated influenza vaccine. The CDR3 runs 15 residues. Per the germline V gene, CDR1 is SGHDT and CDR2 is YYEEEE. Trimming pared 0 bases from V and 4 bases from J, leaving 14 bases between. Study-wide results and limits: Authors suggested few new T cells are recruited by each seasonal influenza vaccination.

The TCR comes from a man aged 50 or older who received an inactivated influenza vaccine. The chain has TRBV5-6 and TRBJ2-7; a weak D match, TRBD1 (7 bases). Sample: PBMCs from blood, taken about 11 days after vaccination. CDR3 sequence (DNA): TGTGCCAGCAGCTTGGACAGGGGAGGTCGGTACGAGCAGTACTTC. Translated: CASSLDRGGRYEQYF.